The 12 T cell receptor beta chains reported below all come from one sample, sequenced in a study of cytomegalovirus exposure and HLA in healthy donors. The PCR employed 60 Vbeta primers together with 13 Jbeta primers. The method was immunoSEQ multiplex PCR; TCRdb's version includes in-frame clones alone and lacks a portion of them. The table has fewer than 200,000 clones, 68% seen once. The sample comprised PBMCs. These receptors were obtained from a woman aged 40 to 49 in good health and CMV-seropositive.

The chain joins TRBV7-3 to TRBJ2-7; 9 nucleotides match TRBD1. The CDR3 covers 15 residues. Germline assignment: CDR1 SGHTA and CDR2 FQGTGA. V was pared by 8 bases and J by 3 bases, with 11 bases of the junction left unmatched. Here the CDR3 reads CASQGRTGDGYEQYF. The CDR3 DNA reads as TGTGCCAGCCAGGGACGGACAGGGGACGGCTACGAGCAGTACTTC.

The chain links TRBV4-1 to TRBJ2-5; the match to TRBD1 covers 7 bases. V shed 5 bases and J 3 bases; nucleotides not matched to a gene: 12. Germline loops: CDR1 MGHRA, CDR2 YSYEKL. The CDR3 is 16 residues long. CDR3 nucleotides: TGCGCCAGCAGCAACCCCGGGACAGAAGTCGAAGAGACCCAGTACTTC. This encodes CASSNPGTEVEETQYF.

The chain employs TRBV5-6 and TRBJ1-4; a possible D gene is TRBD1 (5 bases). V was shortened by 0 bases and J by 6 bases, with 12 bases between the two germline ends. Germline lookup yields CDR1 SGHDT and CDR2 YYEEEE. This CDR3 is built from 15 residues. CDR3: CASSLGGGGDEKLFF. The CDR3 region has the DNA TGTGCCAGCAGCTTGGGAGGTGGAGGGGATGAAAAACTGTTTTTT.

The V gene is TRBV4-2, the J gene TRBJ1-1; D is uncertain. The germline V and J ends were trimmed by 1 base and 4 bases, with 7 bases remaining between them. The CDR3 consists of 13 residues. CDR1 is LGHNA, CDR2 YNFKEQ, per germline. CDR3 sequence reads: CASSQARGTEAFF. DNA of the CDR3: TGTGCCAGCAGCCAAGCCCGGGGCACTGAAGCTTTCTTT.

Concerning this clone: At one of its ends the junction is not consistent with the germline gene, which may arise from a read error. The chain uses TRBV2 and TRBJ1-2; TRBD1 aligns across 8 bases. CDR1 and CDR2 from the germline V gene are SNHLY and FYNNEI. The CDR3 is 13 amino acids. The CDR3 is CASEIQGVYGYPF. The CDR3 region has the DNA TGTGCCAGTGAAATACAGGGGGTCTATGGCTACCCCTTC.

V and J are TRBV27 and TRBJ1-3, with D possibly TRBD1 on 6 matching bases. CDR1 MNHEY and CDR2 SMNVEV come from the germline V gene (reference sequence). The CDR3 contains 14 residues. Trimming stripped 5 bases from V and 4 bases from J, with 12 bases between. CDR3 amino acids: CASSLRGGGNTIYF. The CDR3, as DNA: TGTGCCAGCAGTCTCAGGGGTGGGGGAAACACCATATATTTT.

Remarks on this clone: One end of the junction is discordant with germline, which a read error may explain. The chain has TRBV7-9 and TRBJ1-1; maybe TRBD1 (6 bases). CDR3 length: 12 amino acids. Per germline, CDR1 SEHNR and CDR2 FQNEAQ (reference sequence). This chain's CDR3 is CSSGQPNTEAFF. CDR3 in DNA: TGTTCCAGCGGACAGCCCAACACTGAAGCTTTCTTT.

The chain is built from TRBV6-5 and TRBJ2-7; 8 positions agree with TRBD1. Germline V gene lookup returns CDR1 MNHEY and CDR2 SVGAGI. V was clipped by 2 bases and J by 4 bases; unmatched bases: 7. This CDR3 has 15 amino acids. Here the CDR3 reads CASSYAQGAGYEQYF. CDR3 nucleotides: TGTGCCAGCAGTTACGCGCAGGGGGCTGGTTACGAGCAGTACTTC.

The chain recombines TRBV7-2 with TRBJ2-5; no reliable D call. CDR1 and CDR2 (germline): SGHTA, FQGNSA. The CDR3 length is 14 residues. With 1 base removed from V and 6 bases from J, the gap between germline ends came to 12 bases. CDR3 sequence (DNA): TGTGCCAGCAGCTTAGACCCCGCCGAGAAGACCCAGTACTTC. It encodes CASSLDPAEKTQYF.

The V call is TRBV19, the J call TRBJ2-7, with D perhaps TRBD2 (6 bases). The germline gives CDR1 LNHDA, CDR2 SQIVND (reference sequence). The CDR3 runs to 14 residues. V was shortened by 6 bases and J by 1 base, with 13 bases between the two germline ends. Here the CDR3 DNA reads TGTGCCAGTAGCCGTAGCGGAAATTCCTACGAGCAGTACTTC. Translating it yields CASSRSGNSYEQYF.

The chain combines TRBV4-3 with TRBJ2-4; TRBD2 matches 8 bases. CDR1 is LGHNA and CDR2 is YSLEER in the germline V gene. V lost 0 bases and J lost 7; bases outside the gene matches: 2. The CDR3 has 14 amino acids. This CDR3 is CASSQDPGGNIQYF. Here the CDR3 DNA reads TGCGCCAGCAGCCAAGACCCGGGGGGGAACATTCAGTACTTC.

This clone was found a few times. This chain links TRBV14 with TRBJ2-7; D gene unclear. Per the germline V gene, CDR1 is SGHDN and CDR2 is FVKESK. There are 13 residues in the CDR3. V was cut by 2 bases and J by 0 bases, with 5 bases left in between. CDR3 sequence (DNA): TGTGCCAGCAGCCAACTCAGCTCCTACGAGCAGTACTTC. Residues: CASSQLSSYEQYF.